Here is one T cell receptor beta chain with its context. Its antigen remains unidentified. Germline-derived CDR1 and CDR2 are SEHNR and FQNEAQ (reference sequence). Germline trimming cut 2 bases from V and 4 bases from J; bases unmatched to any gene: 10. This CDR3 comprises 18 residues. Libraries were prepared by immunoSEQ multiplex PCR; TCRdb keeps only in-frame clonotypes and omits some of them. This table has over 90,000 clones, approximately 88% appearing once. Healthy donors had no documented immune events, such as infections, while sampled. This sample is drawn from a study of identifying expanded T cells in peripheral blood. Whole-study results and caveats: Over approximately two and four weeks, about 16.4 and 19 clones changed, versus approximately 1.1 between replicates. Clone count variance between approximately 2-week samples rose with total template count.

The specimen sequenced was blood. The chain joins TRBV7-9 to TRBJ2-6, with 8 bases lining up with TRBD1. The clonotype was recovered from a person aged 18-70 years in good health. In DNA form, the CDR3 reads TGTGCCAGCAGCTTATCTGGCAGGGGGCGATCCGGGGCCAACGTCCTGACTTTC. This sequence encodes CASSLSGRGRSGANVLTF.